The 21 T cell receptor beta chains below were found in one sample sequenced in a study of T-cell reconstitution after alpha-beta-depleted transplantation in children (dated by TCRdb to 2016 to 2017). Library preparation employed PCR. The sample was run on an Illumina HiSeq 2500. TCR libraries were prepared with molecular barcoding, using unique molecular identifiers to normalize TCRbeta repertoire quantification. Through fastp at Q25 and MiXCR, TCRdb rebuilt clones from the public reads, retaining in-frame beta chains. Rows with a matching CDR3 protein are joined into one entry that keeps the most common DNA and genes. In this sample the table shows 200,000 to 300,000 distinct CDR3 sequences, 12% of which occur a single time. The ten most abundant clones make up roughly 2.6% of the sample. The source was PBMCs from the stem cell graft donor, collected from the stem cell graft. These receptors came from a human donor who donated a stem cell graft to a child with acute lymphoblastic leukemia.

This clonotype occurred a few times. This chain uses TRBV7-2 with TRBJ2-3, with D hard to call. This CDR3 has 15 amino acids. With 0 bases removed from V and 4 bases from J, the gap between germline ends came to 11 bases. Germline V gives CDR1 SGHTA, CDR2 FQGNSA. The CDR3 DNA sequence: TGTGCCAGCAGCTTAGCGTTTAGTGTGGCAGATACGCAGTATTTT. Protein sequence: CASSLAFSVADTQYF.

About this clonotype itself: Possible read error: a much larger clone is one base away. The chain has TRBV7-9 and TRBJ2-2; no clear D. CDR3 size: 12 residues. Germline CDR1 and CDR2: SEHNR and FQNEAQ (reference sequence). Between the trimmed V and J ends, which lost 6 bases and 0 bases, there was a span of 2 bases. The CDR3 sequence: CASRTNTGELFF. CDR3 coding DNA: TGTGCCAGCAGGACGAACACCGGGGAGCTGTTTTTT.

Ten or more counts support this clonotype. The CDR3, as DNA: TGCGCCAGCAGCTGGGGGACTAGTGGCACCGGGGAGCTGTTTTTT. Its protein is CASSWGTSGTGELFF. V and J are TRBV5-1 and TRBJ2-2; the match to TRBD2 covers 8 bases. V was clipped by 3 bases and J by 4 bases; unmatched bases: 5. CDR3 length: 15 residues. CDR1 is SGHRS, CDR2 YFSETQ, per germline.

This clonotype was detected many times. V and J are TRBV28 and TRBJ2-7; D may be TRBD2 (7 bases). Germline values: CDR1 MDHEN, CDR2 SYDVKM. CDR3 size: 17 residues. Trimming cost V 6 bases and J 5 bases, with 26 bases left between them. CDR3 sequence: CASSQTLIRGGGDEQYF. The CDR3 DNA sequence: TGTGCCAGCAGCCAGACACTAATTAGGGGAGGGGGAGACGAGCAGTACTTC.

This clonotype was observed at least ten times. The chain carries TRBV6-5 and TRBJ2-1; 10 nucleotides match TRBD2. Germline V gives CDR1 MNHEY, CDR2 SVGAGI. This CDR3 spans 15 amino acids. Losses at the gene ends were 2 bases for V and 8 bases for J; bases not matched to a gene: 6. The CDR3 nucleotides read TGTGCCAGCAGTTACGAGCGGGGGGGCCGGGATGAGCAGTTCTTC. Its translation is CASSYERGGRDEQFF.

This clonotype has a handful of counts. V is TRBV27 and J is TRBJ2-5; no reliable D call. V was cut by 2 bases and J by 3 bases, with 10 bases left in between. The germline V gene has CDR1 MNHEY and CDR2 SMNVEV (reference sequence). The CDR3 has 14 amino acids. The CDR3 region is CASSLLGSKETQYF. For the CDR3, the DNA is TGTGCCAGCAGTTTACTCGGGTCCAAAGAGACCCAGTACTTC.

This clonotype was counted at least ten times. The chain joins TRBV5-6 to TRBJ1-4, with D perhaps TRBD1 (5 bases). This CDR3 is built from 14 residues. Looked up from germline, CDR1 is SGHDT and CDR2 is YYEEEE. V dropped 4 bases and J dropped 3 bases, with 10 bases sitting between them. CDR3: CASSVQGANEKLFF. CDR3 bases: TGTGCCAGCAGCGTGCAGGGAGCTAATGAAAAACTGTTTTTT.

This clonotype showed up just once. A much bigger clone sits one base away, suggesting this may be a read error. The chain is built from TRBV24-1 and TRBJ1-1; a possible D gene is TRBD1 (6 bases). The V gene lost 8 bases and the J gene lost 5 bases, with 20 bases spanning the gap. CDR3 length: 15 residues. Germline V CDR1 and CDR2: KGHDR, SFDVKD. The CDR3 bases are TGTGCCACCAATGAAAAAGCACAGGGAGTAACTGAAGCTTTCTTT. Translation: CATNEKAQGVTEAFF.

This clonotype was detected many times. This sequence joins TRBV5-1 and TRBJ2-7, with D perhaps TRBD2 (6 bases). The V gene's germline CDR1 is SGHRS and CDR2 YFSETQ. V lost 2 bases to trimming and J lost 7 bases, with 13 bases between them. The CDR3 is made up of 13 amino acids. The CDR3, as DNA: TGCGCCAGCAGCTTAAACCAGGCGGGAGAGCAGTACTTC. Amino acids: CASSLNQAGEQYF.

The chain carries TRBV12-3 or TRBV12-4 and TRBJ2-5; a possible D gene is TRBD2 (6 bases). The V and J ends lost 6 bases and 10 bases respectively, with 12 bases between them. There are 11 residues in the CDR3. The CDR3 DNA sequence: TGTGCCAGCAGCCGGGCGGGATACCAGTACTTC. Protein: CASSRAGYQYF.

In its sample, this clonotype was seen many times. This chain links TRBV29-1 with TRBJ2-1; 9 bases agree with TRBD2. CDR3 length: 13 amino acids. V was pared by 4 bases and J by 5 bases, with 3 bases of the junction left unmatched. Germline CDR1 and CDR2: SQVTM and ANQGSEA. The CDR3 DNA follows: TGCAGCGTTGGTAGCGGGAGAAACAATGAGCAGTTCTTC. It yields the protein CSVGSGRNNEQFF.

Ten or more counts support this clonotype. V is TRBV5-1 and J is TRBJ2-1, with D unresolved. V shed 3 bases and J shed 8 bases, with 12 bases lying between them. The CDR3 is made up of 13 amino acids. Germline CDR1 is SGHRS and CDR2 is YFSETQ. CDR3 DNA sequence: TGCGCCAGCAGCTCCCTTGACCTCGATGAGCAGTTCTTC. This gives the protein CASSSLDLDEQFF.

The chain couples TRBV12-3 or TRBV12-4 to TRBJ2-2, with unresolved D. V was cut by 4 bases and J by 6 bases, with 6 bases left in between. The CDR3 runs 12 residues. CDR3 region: CASSSAAGELFF. CDR3 in DNA: TGTGCCAGCAGTTCCGCTGCCGGGGAGCTGTTTTTT.

This clonotype was observed many times. This CDR3 reads CASSQDGFGGEQFF. CDR3 coding DNA: TGTGCCAGCAGCCAGGACGGGTTTGGTGGTGAGCAGTTCTTC. The J gene is TRBJ2-1, the V gene TRBV4-2; no reliable D call. This CDR3 has 14 residues. The V and J ends lost 3 bases and 9 bases respectively, with 15 bases between them. The germline V gene encodes CDR1 LGHNA and CDR2 YNFKEQ.

This clonotype occurred many times. CDR3 sequence reads: CASSLDWIPNTEAFF. The CDR3 bases are TGTGCCAGCAGCTTAGATTGGATACCGAACACTGAAGCTTTCTTT. This chain links TRBV7-2 with TRBJ1-1, with D unclear. Germline V gene lookup returns CDR1 SGHTA and CDR2 FQGNSA. The CDR3 runs to 15 residues. V lost 1 base and J lost 1, with 10 bases in between.

The table lists this clonotype with many counts. This chain uses TRBV20-1 with TRBJ1-5; D unclear. The CDR3 loop spans 13 amino acids. Germline CDR1 reads DFQATT; CDR2 reads SNEGSKA (reference sequence). Trimming shortened V by 0 bases and J by 7 bases, and 10 bases separated the two germline ends. The CDR3 DNA is TGCAGTGCTAGAGATTCCCTGCGCCAGCCCCAGCATTTT. Residues: CSARDSLRQPQHF.

In this sample, this clonotype turned up many times. V usage is TRBV7-9 and J usage is TRBJ1-2; 7 nucleotides match TRBD1. The CDR3 runs 17 residues. Trimming took 5 bases from V and 3 from J; bases not matched to a gene: 15. The germline CDR1 and CDR2 sequences are SEHNR and FQNEAQ (reference sequence). In DNA, the CDR3 is TGTGCCAGCAGCCCCCTGTTTCGAAAGGGGGCTCACTATGGCTACACCTTC. Translated, it gives CASSPLFRKGAHYGYTF.

This clonotype showed up many times. This chain joins TRBV6-1 and TRBJ2-1, with 15 bases lining up with TRBD2. J was trimmed by 8 bases and V by 7 bases; bases with no gene match: 3. The V gene's germline CDR1 is MNHNS and CDR2 SASEGT. This CDR3 comprises 14 residues. CDR3 protein: CASTGLAGGHEQFF. The CDR3 region has the DNA TGTGCCAGCACCGGACTAGCGGGGGGGCATGAGCAGTTCTTC.

This clonotype was counted ten times or more. The gene calls are TRBV3-1 and TRBJ2-7; maybe TRBD1 (6 bases). CDR3 length equals 13 residues. The V and J ends lost 5 bases and 3 bases respectively, with 11 bases between them. Per germline, CDR1 LGHDT and CDR2 YNNKEL (reference sequence). The CDR3 DNA reads as TGTGCCAGCAGCAAACGACAGGACTACGAGCAGTACTTC. Its protein is CASSKRQDYEQYF.

With regard to this clonotype: This could be a read error, since a much larger clone is one nucleotide away. The chain combines TRBV27 with TRBJ1-5; D is ambiguous. Germline lookup yields CDR1 MNHEY and CDR2 SMNVEV (reference sequence). V was clipped by 6 bases and J by 3 bases, with 12 bases between them. The CDR3 length is 14 residues. In DNA form, the CDR3 reads TGTGCCAGCAGGAGGTCCAGCTACAATCAGCCCCAGCATTTT. Amino acid sequence: CASRRSSYNQPQHF.

This clonotype has at least ten counts. The CDR3 protein is CASSPGLARDTQYF. The CDR3 bases are TGTGCCAGCAGCCCCGGACTAGCCCGAGATACGCAGTATTTT. The chain couples TRBV13 to TRBJ2-3; 8 bases line up with TRBD2. Germline V gene lookup returns CDR1 PRHDT and CDR2 FYEKMQ (reference sequence). Losses at the gene ends were 5 bases for V and 5 bases for J; bases not matched to a gene: 6. This CDR3 contains 14 residues.